This T cell receptor (beta chain) was documented in a study of blood T cell repertoires in COVID-19. The assay was immunoSEQ multiplex PCR, and TCRdb's table has in-frame clones only and misses some. The sample has some 390,000 clones; roughly nine tenths are singletons. The germline V gene has CDR1 MGHRA and CDR2 YSYEKL. The CDR3 is made up of 15 amino acids. Trimming took off 4 bases at V and 1 base at J, with 13 bases between the two ends. The sequenced material came from PBMCs or T cells enriched from blood (not recorded which). The chain couples TRBV4-1 to TRBJ1-2, with D maybe TRBD1 (5 bases). The source is a young man who had recovered from COVID-19. For the CDR3, the DNA is TGCGCCAGCAGCCCGGCGGCAGGGCATAACTATGGCTACACCTTC. Protein: CASSPAAGHNYGYTF.